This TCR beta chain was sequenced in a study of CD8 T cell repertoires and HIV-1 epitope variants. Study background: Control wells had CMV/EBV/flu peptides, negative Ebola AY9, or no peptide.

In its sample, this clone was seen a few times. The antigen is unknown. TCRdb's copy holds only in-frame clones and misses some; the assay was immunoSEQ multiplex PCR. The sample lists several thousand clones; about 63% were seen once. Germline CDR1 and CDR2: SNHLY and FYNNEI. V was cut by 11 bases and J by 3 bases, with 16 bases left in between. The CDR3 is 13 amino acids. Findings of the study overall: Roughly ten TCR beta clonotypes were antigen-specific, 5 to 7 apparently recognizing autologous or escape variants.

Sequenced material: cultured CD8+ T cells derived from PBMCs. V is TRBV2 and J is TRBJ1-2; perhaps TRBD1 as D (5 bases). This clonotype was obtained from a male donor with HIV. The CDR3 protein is CAPRAGLDYGYTF. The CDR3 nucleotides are TGTGCCCCGAGGGCAGGGCTTGACTATGGCTACACCTTC.